These 22 T cell receptor beta chains were sequenced from one sample in a study of blood T cells in healthy people across ages. Together with a sample-barcoded 5' primer, a J-beta primer mix was included in a second PCR lasting roughly 6 to 12 cycles. MiXCR, applied by TCRdb to the 5' RACE reads, yields one record per CDR3 protein. The sample lists over a million distinct CDR3 sequences, roughly 59% seen once, with over 6.5% in the top ten. Sequencing was carried out using blood. The receptors here all came from a man between 18 and 35 years old in good health.

This clonotype was seen only once. The chain combines TRBV4-2 with TRBJ2-2, with TRBD2 matching 14 bases. V gave up 6 bases and J gave up 8 bases; unmatched junction bases: 2. This CDR3 has 14 residues. The germline gives CDR1 LGHNA, CDR2 YNFKEQ. Here the CDR3 reads CASSGTSGRGELFF. The CDR3 DNA sequence: TGTGCCAGCAGTGGGACTAGCGGGAGAGGGGAGCTGTTTTTT.

V is TRBV20-1 and J is TRBJ2-7; maybe TRBD1 (5 bases). The CDR3 runs 12 residues. Germline CDR1 and CDR2: DFQATT and SNEGSKA (reference sequence). V lost 3 bases to trimming and J lost 3 bases, with 9 bases between them. The CDR3 here is CSASDSYYEQYF. CDR3 bases: TGCAGTGCTAGCGACAGCTACTACGAGCAGTACTTC.

V usage is TRBV21-1 and J usage is TRBJ1-2. TRBV21-1 is noted as a pseudogene. The CDR3 spans 16 residues. Here the CDR3 DNA reads TGTGCCAGCAGCAAATACGGGTCCGAAGAGTCCTATGGCTACACCTTC. It yields the protein CASSKYGSEESYGYTF.

This clonotype was counted a single time. This chain joins TRBV3-1 and TRBJ1-2; possible D gene TRBD1, 6 bases. The germline gives CDR1 LGHDT, CDR2 YNNKEL (reference sequence). The V and J ends lost 4 bases and 6 bases respectively, with 15 bases between them. This CDR3 spans 14 amino acids. The CDR3, as DNA: TGTGCCAGCAGCCTCGGAACAGGGAGCCATGGCTACACCTTC. It translates to CASSLGTGSHGYTF.

The CDR3 sequence: CASSEPGLSNYGYTF. For the CDR3, the DNA is TGTGCCAGCAGTGAACCGGGACTGAGTAACTATGGCTACACCTTC. V usage is TRBV6-1 and J usage is TRBJ1-2; a weak D match, TRBD1 (5 bases). The CDR3 length is 15 residues. With 2 bases removed from V and 1 base from J, the gap between germline ends came to 11 bases. Germline V gene sequence: CDR1 MNHNS, CDR2 SASEGT.

This clonotype was observed once. The CDR3 protein is CSAIPPRTEYNEQFF. In nucleotides, the CDR3 is TGCAGTGCGATCCCCCCGCGGACAGAATACAATGAGCAGTTCTTC. This rearrangement joins TRBV20-1 to TRBJ2-1, with D tentatively TRBD1 (6 bases). The CDR3 spans 15 residues. V was trimmed by 6 bases and J by 4 bases, leaving 19 bases between them. Germline V CDR1 and CDR2: DFQATT, SNEGSKA (reference sequence).

V gene TRBV6-6 combines with J gene TRBJ2-7, with 10 positions matching TRBD2. Germline V gene sequence: CDR1 MNHNY, CDR2 SVGAGI (reference sequence). The CDR3 loop spans 17 amino acids. Unmatched junction bases numbered 20, after V lost 5 bases and J lost 10 bases. The CDR3 bases are TGTGCCAGCAGTAACCTCTTCGGACTAGCGGACAAGAAAACCCAGTACTTC. Encoded protein: CASSNLFGLADKKTQYF.

The rearrangement links TRBV18 to TRBJ2-5, with 11 nucleotides matching TRBD1. The J call may not be correct, given that the DNA end is closer to TRBJ2-7. Germline V gives CDR1 KGHSH, CDR2 LQKENI. There are 14 residues in the CDR3. CDR3 protein: CASSQGTGGNEQYF. CDR3 coding DNA: TGTGCCAGCTCACAAGGGACAGGGGGAAACGAGCAGTACTTC.

The gene calls are TRBV20-1 and TRBJ2-1; D is unresolved. Germline V lookup: CDR1 DFQATT, CDR2 SNEGSKA (reference sequence). With 3 bases removed from V and 1 base from J, the gap between germline ends came to 10 bases. This CDR3 has 14 amino acids. The CDR3 coding sequence is TGCAGTGCTAGTAAGTTGGGATCCTACAATGAGCAGTTCTTC. Encoded protein: CSASKLGSYNEQFF.

In its sample, this clonotype was seen a few times. This chain uses TRBV18 with TRBJ2-1; the D is unclear. Trimming removed 0 bases from V and 2 bases from J, with 8 bases in between. This CDR3 has 15 residues. The germline CDR1 and CDR2 sequences are KGHSH and LQKENI. CDR3 protein: CASSPPVGTYNEQFF. The CDR3 DNA reads as TGTGCCAGCTCACCACCTGTCGGCACCTACAATGAGCAGTTCTTC.

In this sample, this clonotype turned up a few times. The chain has TRBV3-1 and TRBJ2-7; D is uncertain. V was shortened by 4 bases and J by 3 bases, with 7 bases between the two germline ends. The CDR3 loop spans 12 amino acids. Germline-derived CDR1 and CDR2 are LGHDT and YNNKEL (reference sequence). The CDR3 bases are TGTGCCAGCAGCCGACACAACTACGAGCAGTACTTC. Translated, it gives CASSRHNYEQYF.

This chain uses TRBV20-1 with TRBJ2-1, with a tentative D call TRBD2 (6 bases). Trimming pared 5 bases from V and 0 bases from J, leaving 14 bases between. This CDR3 contains 15 residues. Germline V gene data show CDR1 as DFQATT and CDR2 as SNEGSKA (reference sequence). This CDR3 is CSAWPTRSSYNEQFF. The CDR3 bases are TGCAGTGCTTGGCCGACTAGAAGCTCCTACAATGAGCAGTTCTTC.

This clonotype was found a few times. This rearrangement joins TRBV25-1 to TRBJ2-6; TRBD1 matches at 8 bases. The CDR3 covers 17 residues. CDR1 is MGHDK, CDR2 SYGVNS, per germline. J lost 3 bases, V lost 4 bases, and 8 bases had no gene match. CDR3 residues: CASSVDRGNVGANVLTF. The CDR3, as DNA: TGTGCCAGCAGTGTAGACAGGGGCAATGTTGGGGCCAACGTCCTGACTTTC. Full variable domain (missing parts from reference TRBV25-1 and TRBJ2-6): EADIYQTPRYLVIGTGKKITLECSQTMGHDKMYWYQQDPGMELHLIHYSYGVNSTEKGDLSSESTVSRIRTEHFPLTLESARPSHTSQYLCASSVDRGNVGANVLTFGAGSRLTVL.

The rearrangement joins TRBV13 to TRBJ2-4; weak D call: TRBD2 (7 bases). The germline CDR1 and CDR2 sequences are PRHDT and FYEKMQ (reference sequence). There are 15 residues in the CDR3. V shed 9 bases and J shed 1 base, with 16 bases lying between them. The CDR3 nucleotides are TGTGCCAGTAAATTAGGGGGGGCGGCCAAAAACATTCAGTACTTC. It encodes CASKLGGAAKNIQYF.

This clonotype was seen just once. V and J are TRBV14 and TRBJ1-6; D not certain. The germline V gene encodes CDR1 SGHDN and CDR2 FVKESK. The CDR3 runs to 17 residues. V was trimmed by 0 bases and J by 6 bases, leaving 15 bases between them. The CDR3 DNA reads as TGTGCCAGCAGCCAAGACTTGGGGAGAGGGATTAATTCACCCCTCCACTTT. Its protein is CASSQDLGRGINSPLHF.

V usage is TRBV20-1 and J usage is TRBJ2-7; D gene uncertain. The CDR3 length is 9 residues. V shed 4 bases and J shed 4 bases, with 2 bases lying between them. Per the germline V gene, CDR1 is DFQATT and CDR2 is SNEGSKA (reference sequence). This CDR3 reads CSAKYEQYF. The DNA of the CDR3 is TGCAGTGCTAAATACGAGCAGTACTTC.

The rearrangement joins TRBV11-2 to TRBJ2-5; a weak D match, TRBD2 (7 bases). Germline assignment: CDR1 SGHAT and CDR2 FQNNGV. V was pared by 5 bases and J by 4 bases, with 20 bases between. The CDR3 has 16 amino acids. The DNA of the CDR3 is TGTGCCAGCAGCCAATGGGGGGGGGCCGTAGGAGAGACCCAGTACTTC. Its protein is CASSQWGGAVGETQYF.

The chain has TRBV11-2 and TRBJ2-1; TRBD2 agrees at 13 bases. The germline CDR1 and CDR2 sequences are SGHAT and FQNNGV. This CDR3 spans 15 amino acids. Trimming took 8 bases from V and 7 from J; bases not matched to a gene: 8. In DNA form, the CDR3 reads TGTGCCAGCGCAGCCAAGGGACTAGCGGGAAATGAGCAGTTCTTC. Its translation: CASAAKGLAGNEQFF. Full variable domain (remainder filled in from reference TRBV11-2 and TRBJ2-1): EAGVAQSPRYKIIEKRQSVAFWCNPISGHATLYWYQQILGQGPKLLIQFQNNGVVDDSQLPKDRFSAERLKGVDSTLKIQPAKLEDSAVYLCASAAKGLAGNEQFFGPGTRLTVL.

V gene TRBV29-1 combines with J gene TRBJ1-2; D ambiguous. Trimming shortened V by 3 bases and J by 5 bases, and 10 bases separated the two germline ends. This CDR3 spans 12 amino acids. The germline gives CDR1 SQVTM, CDR2 ANQGSEA. CDR3 region: CSVEVLGYGYTF. The CDR3 bases are TGCAGCGTTGAGGTTCTTGGGTATGGCTACACCTTC.

The chain employs TRBV4-3 and TRBJ2-1; TRBD1 might be the D (5 bases). The CDR3 is 15 amino acids. V was shortened by 2 bases and J by 0 bases, with 8 bases between the two germline ends. Germline CDR1 is LGHNA and CDR2 is YSLEER. CDR3 sequence: CASSQPDSSYNEQFF. The CDR3 DNA reads as TGCGCCAGCAGCCAACCCGACAGCTCCTACAATGAGCAGTTCTTC.

This clonotype was observed a few times. V gene TRBV24-1 combines with J gene TRBJ2-1, with D possibly being TRBD1 (6 bases). The V end lost 3 bases, the J end lost 0 bases, and 14 bases lay between the germline ends. CDR3 length equals 17 residues. Germline CDR1 is KGHDR and CDR2 is SFDVKD. CDR3 sequence: CATSDPDSLSSYNEQFF. In nucleotides, the CDR3 is TGTGCCACCAGTGATCCGGACAGCCTAAGCTCCTACAATGAGCAGTTCTTC.

The gene calls are TRBV15 and TRBJ2-4; D is unresolved. The J call is doubtful: the DNA matches TRBJ2-7 better. CDR1 and CDR2 (germline): LNHNV, YYDKDF (reference sequence). There are 14 residues in the CDR3. CDR3 residues: CATSIEAGLYEQYF. The DNA for the CDR3 is TGTGCCACCAGCATTGAGGCAGGCTTATACGAGCAGTACTTC.